Listed here are 9 T cell receptor beta chains from one sample, sequenced in a study of blood T cell repertoires in COVID-19. Libraries were prepared by immunoSEQ multiplex PCR; TCRdb keeps only in-frame clonotypes and omits some of them. The sample contains roughly 340,000 clones, roughly 90% of which appear only once. Sequences were obtained from peripheral blood. The receptors were sampled from a young woman with COVID-19, enrolled during active disease.

V and J are TRBV5-6 and TRBJ1-1, with D maybe TRBD1 (6 bases). Looked up from germline, CDR1 is SGHDT and CDR2 is YYEEEE. CDR3 size: 14 residues. V lost 1 base and J lost 4, with 11 bases in between. As DNA, the CDR3 is TGTGCCAGCAGCTTGCTAGGGGACACCACTGAAGCTTTCTTT. It translates to CASSLLGDTTEAFF.

The rearrangement joins TRBV6-2 or TRBV6-3 to TRBJ2-1, with 7 bases matching TRBD1. V lost 2 bases to trimming and J lost 0 bases; unmatched junction nucleotides: 10. CDR3 size: 18 residues. Germline-derived CDR1 and CDR2 are MNHEY and SVGEGT. CDR3 DNA sequence: TGTGCCAGCAGTTACACCGGACAGGCAACGAACTCCTACAATGAGCAGTTCTTC. Its protein is CASSYTGQATNSYNEQFF.

V usage is TRBV9 and J usage is TRBJ2-5, with D tentatively TRBD2 (5 bases). The CDR3 consists of 11 residues. The germline gives CDR1 SGDLS, CDR2 YYNGEE. V lost 7 bases and J 9 bases, leaving 13 bases between the germline ends. CDR3 in DNA: TGTGCCAGCGGCCCCCCCGGGGCCCAGTACTTC. It specifies CASGPPGAQYF.

The chain uses TRBV28 and TRBJ2-3; 7 nucleotides agree with TRBD2. This CDR3 is built from 17 residues. Germline V gene lookup returns CDR1 MDHEN and CDR2 SYDVKM. The V and J ends lost 3 bases and 2 bases, in that order; junction bases with no gene match: 11. The DNA for the CDR3 is TGTGCCAGCAGTTTCCCTCCCAGCGGGGAGTCCACAGATACGCAGTATTTT. Its protein is CASSFPPSGESTDTQYF.

The V and J genes are TRBV6-2 or TRBV6-3 and TRBJ1-2; TRBD1 matches at 7 bases. Germline CDR1 and CDR2: MNHEY and SVGEGT. This CDR3 region has 14 residues. V trimming: 2 bases; J trimming: 3 bases; junction bases outside the gene matches: 3. The CDR3 loop reads CASSYGDRDYGYTF. The CDR3 DNA follows: TGTGCCAGCAGTTACGGCGACAGGGACTATGGCTACACCTTC.

This chain connects TRBV15 to TRBJ1-4; the D is unclear. The CDR3 sequence is 16 residues long. V was pared by 3 bases and J by 8 bases, with 19 bases between. In germline, CDR1 is LNHNV, CDR2 YYDKDF (reference sequence). CDR3 region: CATSRAFLAGEEKLFF. CDR3 coding DNA: TGTGCCACCAGCAGGGCCTTTCTTGCGGGAGAGGAAAAACTGTTTTTT.

The chain employs TRBV5-5 and TRBJ2-7; 9 bases align to TRBD1. CDR1 is SGHKS, CDR2 YYEKEE, per germline (reference sequence). The CDR3 spans 15 residues. Trimming at V came to 2 bases and at J to 2 bases, leaving 5 bases not matched to a gene. For the CDR3, the DNA is TGTGCCAGCAGCTTACAGGGGGCCCTACCCTACGAGCAGTACGTC. This gives the protein CASSLQGALPYEQYV.

This chain links TRBV4-1 with TRBJ2-3; 8 bases map to TRBD2. Germline-derived CDR1 and CDR2 are MGHRA and YSYEKL. V shed 4 bases, J shed 5 bases, and the junction held 11 bases outside the gene matches. The CDR3 runs to 16 residues. The CDR3 sequence: CASSPIRGGPQDTQYF. The DNA for the CDR3 is TGCGCCAGCAGCCCGATACGGGGGGGGCCCCAAGATACGCAGTATTTT.

This chain joins TRBV6-5 and TRBJ2-1; no reliable D call. The germline gives CDR1 MNHEY, CDR2 SVGAGI. This CDR3 has 15 amino acids. V was shortened by 2 bases and J by 7 bases, with 15 bases between the two germline ends. The CDR3 protein is CASSYRLGIVNEQFF. The DNA of the CDR3 is TGTGCCAGCAGTTACCGGCTAGGAATTGTAAATGAGCAGTTCTTC.